The source of this T cell receptor beta chain is a study of blood T cell repertoires in COVID-19. Overall study: The cDNA or gDNA used as material had been derived from T cells, B-cell-depleted T cells, or PBMCs.

Sequencing used immunoSEQ multiplex PCR; TCRdb keeps in-frame clones, though not all of them. The table lists about 250,000 clones, roughly 91% of them singletons. After removal of 4 bases from V and 4 bases from J, the junction contained 9 bases not matched to a gene. Germline V CDR1 and CDR2: SGHRS, YFSETQ. The CDR3 spans 16 residues. The rearrangement uses TRBV5-1 and TRBJ2-3, with TRBD2 identical over 10 bases. The TCR was taken from a man between 25 and 39 years old with COVID-19, enrolled during active disease. The sample was peripheral blood. Here the CDR3 reads CASSPISGGRADTQYF. The CDR3 DNA reads TGCGCCAGCAGCCCTATTAGCGGGGGGAGGGCAGATACGCAGTATTTT.